The 3 T cell receptor beta chains below were found in one sample sequenced in a study of identical twins. TCRdb called the 5' RACE reads again in MiXCR, with one record for every CDR3 protein. The data contain some 710,000 distinct CDR3 sequences, 5.5% to 7.5% of them singletons. Source material: naive T cells sorted from blood. The receptor source for this set is a man aged 18 to 30 in good health.

This clonotype has ten or more counts. J is TRBJ2-2 and V is TRBV5-1; possibly TRBD2 for D (6 bases). Trimming shortened V by 4 bases and J by 1 base, and 14 bases separated the two germline ends. CDR1 and CDR2 (germline): SGHRS, YFSETQ. CDR3 length: 16 amino acids. The CDR3 DNA follows: TGCGCCAGCAGCCAAAGGGACTTGTTGAACACCGGGGAGCTGTTTTTT. Translated, it gives CASSQRDLLNTGELFF.

This clonotype was recorded at least ten times. This sequence joins TRBV5-1 and TRBJ2-1; D remains ambiguous. CDR1 is SGHRS, CDR2 YFSETQ, per germline. The V gene lost 1 base and the J gene lost 8 bases, with 16 bases spanning the gap. The CDR3 runs to 15 residues. As DNA, the CDR3 is TGCGCCAGCAGCTTGAGTGCACTAAGACCTCATGAGCAGTTCTTC. Translated: CASSLSALRPHEQFF.

The chain couples TRBV9 to TRBJ2-5; D unclear. CDR1 and CDR2 from the germline V gene are SGDLS and YYNGEE. Trimming removed 4 bases at V and 0 bases at J, with 13 bases between. This CDR3 is 15 amino acids long. The CDR3 region is CASSQGTANQETQYF. The CDR3 DNA reads TGTGCCAGCAGCCAAGGCACGGCAAACCAAGAGACCCAGTACTTC.